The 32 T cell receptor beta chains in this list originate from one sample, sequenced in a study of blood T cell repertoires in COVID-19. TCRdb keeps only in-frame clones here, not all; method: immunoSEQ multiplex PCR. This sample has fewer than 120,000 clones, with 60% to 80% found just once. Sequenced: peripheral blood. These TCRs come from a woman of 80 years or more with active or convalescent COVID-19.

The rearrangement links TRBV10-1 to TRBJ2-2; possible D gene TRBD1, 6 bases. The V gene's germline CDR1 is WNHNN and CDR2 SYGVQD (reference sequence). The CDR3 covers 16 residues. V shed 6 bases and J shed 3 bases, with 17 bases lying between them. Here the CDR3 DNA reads TGCGCCAGCAGCGACTCCGGGACACCGGACACCGGGGAGCTGTTTTTT. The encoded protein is CASSDSGTPDTGELFF.

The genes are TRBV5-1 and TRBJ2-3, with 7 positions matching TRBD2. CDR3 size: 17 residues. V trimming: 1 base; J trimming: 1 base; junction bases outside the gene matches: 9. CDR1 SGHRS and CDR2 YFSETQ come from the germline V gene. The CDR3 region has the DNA TGCGCCAGCAGCTTGTCACGACTAAGCGGGGGCACAGATACGCAGTATTTT. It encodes CASSLSRLSGGTDTQYF.

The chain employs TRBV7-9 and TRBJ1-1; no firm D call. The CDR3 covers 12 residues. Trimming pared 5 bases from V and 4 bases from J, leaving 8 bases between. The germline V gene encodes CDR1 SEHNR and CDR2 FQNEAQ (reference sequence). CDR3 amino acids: CASSPGFTEAFF. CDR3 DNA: TGTGCCAGCAGCCCGGGGTTCACTGAAGCTTTCTTT.

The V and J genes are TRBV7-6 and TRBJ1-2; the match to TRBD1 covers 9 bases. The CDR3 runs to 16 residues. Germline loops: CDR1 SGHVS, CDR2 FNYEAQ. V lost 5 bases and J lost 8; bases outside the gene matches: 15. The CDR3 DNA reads TGTGCCAGCAGCCGCTTGGGACAGGGAGAAAGGGAAGGCTACACCTTC. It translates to CASSRLGQGEREGYTF.

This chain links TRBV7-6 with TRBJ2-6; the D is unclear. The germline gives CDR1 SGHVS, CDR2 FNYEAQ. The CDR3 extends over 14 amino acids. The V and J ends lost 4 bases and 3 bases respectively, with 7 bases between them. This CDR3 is CASSSPVGANVLTF. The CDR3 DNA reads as TGTGCCAGCAGCTCCCCAGTTGGGGCCAACGTCCTGACTTTC.

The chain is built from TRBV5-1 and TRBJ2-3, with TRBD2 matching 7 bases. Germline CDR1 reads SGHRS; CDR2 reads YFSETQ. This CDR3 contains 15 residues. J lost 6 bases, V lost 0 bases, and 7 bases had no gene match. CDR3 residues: CASSLVGAGPDTQYF. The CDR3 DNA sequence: TGCGCCAGCAGCTTGGTAGGAGCGGGGCCTGATACGCAGTATTTT.

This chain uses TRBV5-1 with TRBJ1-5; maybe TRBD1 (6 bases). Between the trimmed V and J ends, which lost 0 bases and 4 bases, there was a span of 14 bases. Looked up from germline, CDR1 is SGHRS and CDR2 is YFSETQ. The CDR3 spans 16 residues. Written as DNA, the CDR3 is TGCGCCAGCAGCTTGGAGGGTGGGGACATAAATCAGCCCCAGCATTTT. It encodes CASSLEGGDINQPQHF.

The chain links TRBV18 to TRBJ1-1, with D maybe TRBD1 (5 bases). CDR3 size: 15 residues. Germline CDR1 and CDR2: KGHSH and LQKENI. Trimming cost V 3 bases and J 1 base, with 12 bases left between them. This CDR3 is CASSPTSTGNTEAFF. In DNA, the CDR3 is TGTGCCAGCTCACCTACATCTACAGGGAACACTGAAGCTTTCTTT.

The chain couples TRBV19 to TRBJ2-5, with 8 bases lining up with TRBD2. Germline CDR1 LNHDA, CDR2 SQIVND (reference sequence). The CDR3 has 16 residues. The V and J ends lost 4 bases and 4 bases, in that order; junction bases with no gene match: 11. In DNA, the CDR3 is TGTGCCAGTAGTAGTTTTATGAGCGGGAGTATAGAGACCCAGTACTTC. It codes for CASSSFMSGSIETQYF.

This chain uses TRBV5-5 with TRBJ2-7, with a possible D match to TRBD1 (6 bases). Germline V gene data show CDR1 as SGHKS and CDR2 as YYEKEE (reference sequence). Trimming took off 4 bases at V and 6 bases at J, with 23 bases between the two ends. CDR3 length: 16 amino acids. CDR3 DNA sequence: TGTGCCAGCAGCCCAGGGGCCAAGGGGAGCCAGGGCGAGCAGTACTTC. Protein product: CASSPGAKGSQGEQYF.

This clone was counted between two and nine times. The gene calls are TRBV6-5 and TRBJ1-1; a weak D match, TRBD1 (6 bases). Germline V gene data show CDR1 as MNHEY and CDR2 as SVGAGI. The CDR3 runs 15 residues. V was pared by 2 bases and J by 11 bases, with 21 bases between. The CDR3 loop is CASSYVGSGGWQAFF. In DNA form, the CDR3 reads TGTGCCAGCAGTTACGTCGGTTCGGGGGGCTGGCAGGCTTTCTTT.

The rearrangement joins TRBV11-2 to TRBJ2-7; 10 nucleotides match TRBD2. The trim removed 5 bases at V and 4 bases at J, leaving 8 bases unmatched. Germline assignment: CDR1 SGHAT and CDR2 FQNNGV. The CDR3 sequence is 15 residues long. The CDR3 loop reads CASSTRLAGAYEQYF. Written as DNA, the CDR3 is TGTGCCAGCAGCACGAGACTAGCGGGCGCGTACGAGCAGTACTTC.

The CDR3 sequence: CASSRPGQGSYEQYF. The DNA of the CDR3 is TGTGCCAGCAGCCGACCGGGACAGGGTTCCTACGAGCAGTACTTC. The chain employs TRBV7-8 and TRBJ2-7, with 9 bases aligning to TRBD1. With 5 bases clipped from V and 1 base from J, the junction kept 6 bases outside the gene matches. CDR3 size: 15 residues. Germline V gene data show CDR1 as SGHVS and CDR2 as FQNEAQ.

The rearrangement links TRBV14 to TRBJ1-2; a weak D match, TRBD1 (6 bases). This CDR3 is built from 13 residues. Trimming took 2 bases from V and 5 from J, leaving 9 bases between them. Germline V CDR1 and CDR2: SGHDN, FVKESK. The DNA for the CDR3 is TGTGCCAGCAGCCAAAATACAGGGTATGGCTACACCTTC. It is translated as CASSQNTGYGYTF.

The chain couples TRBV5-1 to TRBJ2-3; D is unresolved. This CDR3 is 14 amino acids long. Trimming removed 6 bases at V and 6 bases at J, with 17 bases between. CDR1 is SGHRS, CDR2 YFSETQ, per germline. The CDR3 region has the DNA TGCGCCAGCAACGACGATGTGACTTGGGATACGCAGTATTTT. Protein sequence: CASNDDVTWDTQYF.

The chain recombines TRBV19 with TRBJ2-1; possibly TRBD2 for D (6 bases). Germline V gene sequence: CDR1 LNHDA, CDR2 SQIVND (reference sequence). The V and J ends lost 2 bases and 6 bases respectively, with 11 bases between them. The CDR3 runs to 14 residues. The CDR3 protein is CASSISGLSNEQFF. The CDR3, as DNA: TGTGCCAGTAGTATAAGCGGGCTGTCCAATGAGCAGTTCTTC. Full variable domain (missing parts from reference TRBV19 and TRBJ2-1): DGGITQSPKYLFRKEGQNVTLSCEQNLNHDAMYWYRQDPGQGLRLIYYSQIVNDFQKGDIAEGYSVSREKKESFPLTVTSAQKNPTAFYLCASSISGLSNEQFFGPGTRLTVL.

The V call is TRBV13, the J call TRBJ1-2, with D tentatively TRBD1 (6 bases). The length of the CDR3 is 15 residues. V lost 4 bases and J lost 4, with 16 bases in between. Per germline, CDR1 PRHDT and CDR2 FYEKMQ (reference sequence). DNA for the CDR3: TGTGCCAGCAGCTCCGCCCCCAGGGGAAGCTATGGCTACACCTTC. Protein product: CASSSAPRGSYGYTF.

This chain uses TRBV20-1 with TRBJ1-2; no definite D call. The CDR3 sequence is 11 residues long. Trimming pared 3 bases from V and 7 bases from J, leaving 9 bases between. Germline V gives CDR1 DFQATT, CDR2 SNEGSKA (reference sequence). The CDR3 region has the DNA TGCAGTGCTAGTGATCAGGCTGGCTACACCTTC. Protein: CSASDQAGYTF.

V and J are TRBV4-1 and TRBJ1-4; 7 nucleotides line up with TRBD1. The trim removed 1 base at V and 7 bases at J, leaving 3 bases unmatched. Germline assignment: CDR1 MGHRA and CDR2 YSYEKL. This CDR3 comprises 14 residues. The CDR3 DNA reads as TGCGCCAGCAGCCAAGGTCCAGGGGGTGAAAAACTGTTTTTT. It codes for CASSQGPGGEKLFF.

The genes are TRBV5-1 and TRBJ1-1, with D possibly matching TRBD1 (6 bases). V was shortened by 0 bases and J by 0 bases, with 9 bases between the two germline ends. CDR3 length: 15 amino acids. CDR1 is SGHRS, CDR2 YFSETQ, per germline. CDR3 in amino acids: CASSLVGTMNTEAFF. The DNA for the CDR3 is TGCGCCAGCAGCTTGGTCGGGACAATGAACACTGAAGCTTTCTTT.

The CDR3 protein is CASSVGSSHEKLFF. CDR3 DNA sequence: TGTGCCAGCAGCGTAGGTTCCAGTCATGAAAAACTGTTTTTT. V usage is TRBV9 and J usage is TRBJ1-4; the D is unclear. The CDR3 totals 14 residues. From germline, CDR1 is SGDLS and CDR2 YYNGEE. V was shortened by 0 bases and J by 6 bases, with 9 bases between the two germline ends.

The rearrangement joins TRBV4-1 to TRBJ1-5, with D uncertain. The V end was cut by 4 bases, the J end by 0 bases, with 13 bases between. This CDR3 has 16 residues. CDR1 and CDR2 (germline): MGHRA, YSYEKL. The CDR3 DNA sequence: TGCGCCAGCAGCCCTGGACTGACCCTTAGCAATCAGCCCCAGCATTTT. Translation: CASSPGLTLSNQPQHF.

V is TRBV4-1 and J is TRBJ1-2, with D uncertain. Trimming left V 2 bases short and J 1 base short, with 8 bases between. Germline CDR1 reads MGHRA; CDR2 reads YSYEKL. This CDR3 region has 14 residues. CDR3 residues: CASSQLTVNYGYTF. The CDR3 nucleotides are TGCGCCAGCAGCCAATTAACAGTTAACTATGGCTACACCTTC.

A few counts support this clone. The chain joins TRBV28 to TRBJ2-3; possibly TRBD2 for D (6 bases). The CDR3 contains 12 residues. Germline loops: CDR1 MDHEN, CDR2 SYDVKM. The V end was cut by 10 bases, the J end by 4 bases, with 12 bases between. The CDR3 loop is CAIRGKSDTQYF. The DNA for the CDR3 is TGTGCCATCCGCGGGAAATCAGATACGCAGTATTTT.

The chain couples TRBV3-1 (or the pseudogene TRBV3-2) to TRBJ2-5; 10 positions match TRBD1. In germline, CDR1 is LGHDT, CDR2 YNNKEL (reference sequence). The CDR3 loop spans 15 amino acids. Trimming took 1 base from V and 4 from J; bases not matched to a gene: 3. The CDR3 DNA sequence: TGTGCCAGCAGCCAAGCGGGACAGGGGTTAGAGACCCAGTACTTC. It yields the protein CASSQAGQGLETQYF.

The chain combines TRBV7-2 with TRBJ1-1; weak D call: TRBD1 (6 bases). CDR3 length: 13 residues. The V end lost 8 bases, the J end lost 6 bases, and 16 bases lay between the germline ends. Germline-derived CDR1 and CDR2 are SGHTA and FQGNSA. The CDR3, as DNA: TGTGCCAGCTCTCACAGGGATCTCCCTGAAGCTTTCTTT. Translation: CASSHRDLPEAFF.

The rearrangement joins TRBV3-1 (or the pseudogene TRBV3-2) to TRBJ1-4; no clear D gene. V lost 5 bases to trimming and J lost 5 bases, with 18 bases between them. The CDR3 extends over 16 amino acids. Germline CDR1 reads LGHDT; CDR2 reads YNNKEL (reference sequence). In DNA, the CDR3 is TGTGCCAGCAGCGTAGCGCCCGGCAGAGGAAATGAAAAACTGTTTTTT. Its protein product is CASSVAPGRGNEKLFF.

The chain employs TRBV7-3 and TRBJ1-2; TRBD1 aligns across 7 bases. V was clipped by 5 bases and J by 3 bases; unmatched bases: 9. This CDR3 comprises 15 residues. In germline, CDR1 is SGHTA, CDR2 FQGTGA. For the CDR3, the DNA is TGTGCCAGCAGCCCCACCGGGACAGACGACTATGGCTACACCTTC. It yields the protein CASSPTGTDDYGYTF.

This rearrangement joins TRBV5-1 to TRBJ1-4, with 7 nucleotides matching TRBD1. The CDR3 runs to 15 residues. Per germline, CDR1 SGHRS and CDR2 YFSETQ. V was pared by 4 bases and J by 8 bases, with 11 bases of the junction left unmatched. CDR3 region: CASSDLQGRSEKLFF. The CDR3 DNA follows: TGCGCCAGCAGCGACTTACAGGGGAGAAGCGAAAAACTGTTTTTT.

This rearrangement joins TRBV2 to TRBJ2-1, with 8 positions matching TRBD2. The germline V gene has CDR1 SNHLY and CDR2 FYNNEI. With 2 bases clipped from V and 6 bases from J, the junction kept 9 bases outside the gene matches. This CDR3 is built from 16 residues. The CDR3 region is CASSESRLAGLNEQFF. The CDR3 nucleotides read TGTGCCAGCAGTGAATCAAGGCTAGCGGGCCTCAATGAGCAGTTCTTC.

The CDR3 loop is CASSSAGGVTEAFF. The CDR3 nucleotides are TGTGCCAGCAGCTCCGCAGGGGGAGTCACTGAAGCTTTCTTT. The V call is TRBV9, the J call TRBJ1-1, with 7 nucleotides matching TRBD1. The V segment lost 4 bases and the J segment 4 bases; nucleotides outside the gene matches: 7. CDR1 is SGDLS and CDR2 is YYNGEE in the germline V gene. The CDR3 is 14 residues long.

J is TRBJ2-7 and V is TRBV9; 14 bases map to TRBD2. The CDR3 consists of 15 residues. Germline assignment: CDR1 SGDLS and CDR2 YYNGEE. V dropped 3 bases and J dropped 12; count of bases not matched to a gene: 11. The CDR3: CASSAGTSGRGGMYF. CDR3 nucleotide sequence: TGTGCCAGCAGCGCTGGGACTAGCGGGAGAGGGGGGATGTACTTC.